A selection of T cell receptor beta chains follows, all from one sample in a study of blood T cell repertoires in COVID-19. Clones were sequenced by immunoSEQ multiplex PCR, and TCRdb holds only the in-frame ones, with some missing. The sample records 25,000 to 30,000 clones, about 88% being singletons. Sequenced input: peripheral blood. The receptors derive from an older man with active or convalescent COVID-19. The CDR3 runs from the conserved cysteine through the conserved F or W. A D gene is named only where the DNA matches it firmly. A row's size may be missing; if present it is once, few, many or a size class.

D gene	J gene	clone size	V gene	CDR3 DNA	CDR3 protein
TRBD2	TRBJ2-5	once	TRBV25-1	TGTGCCAGCAGTGAAGGAACTAGCGGGAGGGCCCGAGAGACCCAGTACTTC	CASSEGTSGRARETQYF
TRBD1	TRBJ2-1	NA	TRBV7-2	TGTGCCAGCAGCTTCAGGGGGAGTTACAATGAGCAGTTCTTC	CASSFRGSYNEQFF
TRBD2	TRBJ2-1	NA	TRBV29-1	TGCAGCGTTGCAGGACTAGCGTCCTACAATGAGCAGTTCTTC	CSVAGLASYNEQFF
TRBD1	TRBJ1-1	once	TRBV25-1	TGTGCCAGCACTCCGGACAGGGGTTACACTGAAGCTTTCTTT	CASTPDRGYTEAFF
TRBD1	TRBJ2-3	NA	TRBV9	TGTGCCAGCAGCGTCCGGGACAGGGACACAGATACGCAGTATTTT	CASSVRDRDTDTQYF
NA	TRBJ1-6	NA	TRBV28	TGTGCCAGCAGAACAGGGTTTACACCCCTCCACTTT	CASRTGFTPLHF
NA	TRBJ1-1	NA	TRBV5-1	TGCGCCAGCAGCTTGGATCGGGGAGGCGGCACTGAAGCTTTCTTT	CASSLDRGGGTEAFF
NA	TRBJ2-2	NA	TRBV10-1	TGCGCCAGCAGTCCTCAGGCGACCGGGGAGCTGTTTTTT	CASSPQATGELFF
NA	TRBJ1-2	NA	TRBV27	TGTGCCAGCAGTCCGTTAGACAGACCCTATGGCTACACCTTC	CASSPLDRPYGYTF
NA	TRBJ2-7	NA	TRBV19	TGTGCCAGTAGTATTGCAATGTCGGGGATCACCTACGAGCAGTACTTC	CASSIAMSGITYEQYF
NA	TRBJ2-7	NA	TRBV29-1	TGCAGCGTTGAGGGGCAGACCTACGAGCAGTACTTC	CSVEGQTYEQYF
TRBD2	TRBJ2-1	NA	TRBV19	TGTGCCAGTAGTATGCTAGCGGGAGGTTCTTACAATGAGCAGTTCTTC	CASSMLAGGSYNEQFF
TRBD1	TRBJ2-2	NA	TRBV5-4	TGTGCCAGCAGTCGACAGGGGGGAGCCGGGGAGCTGTTTTTT	CASSRQGGAGELFF
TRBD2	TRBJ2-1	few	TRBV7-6	TGTGCCACATCTGGGCTAGCGGGAGACAATGAGCAGTTCTTC	CATSGLAGDNEQFF
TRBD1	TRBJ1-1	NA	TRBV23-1	TGCGCCAGCAGTCAACCTACCCCAGGACAGGGGGCGAACACTGAAGCTTTCTTT	CASSQPTPGQGANTEAFF
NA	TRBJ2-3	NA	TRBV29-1	TGCAGCGTTAGGGAGGACACAGATACGCAGTATTTT	CSVREDTDTQYF
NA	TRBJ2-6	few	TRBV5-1	TGCGCCAGCAGCCGGGGCTCTGGGGCCAACGTCCTGACTTTC	CASSRGSGANVLTF
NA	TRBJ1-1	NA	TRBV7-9	TGTGCCAGCAGCCGTCAGACAGCCATGAACACTGAAGCTTTCTTT	CASSRQTAMNTEAFF
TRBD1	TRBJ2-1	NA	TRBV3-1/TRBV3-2	TGTGCCAGCAGCCCCTCACCCCGGACAGGCAATAATGAGCAGTTCTTC	CASSPSPRTGNNEQFF
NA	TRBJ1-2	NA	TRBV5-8	TGTGCCAGCATCGTCGACAGAGCGTATGGCTACACCTTC	CASIVDRAYGYTF
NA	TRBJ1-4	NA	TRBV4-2	TGTGCCAGCAGCCAAGAAGGCTCGGCAGGCGTCGGAAAACTGTTTTTT	CASSQEGSAGVGKLFF
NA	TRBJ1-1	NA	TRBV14	TGTGCCAGCAGCCAAGGGAGCACAGGGATGGGTACTTTCTTT	CASSQGSTGMGTFF
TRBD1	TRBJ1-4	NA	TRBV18	TGTGCCAGCTCACCCCCGGGACAGGAAAATGAAAAACTGTTTTTT	CASSPPGQENEKLFF
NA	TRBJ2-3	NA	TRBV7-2	TGTGCCAGCAGCTTATTCGTTGATACGCAGTATTTT	CASSLFVDTQYF
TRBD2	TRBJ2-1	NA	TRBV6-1	TGTGCCAGCAGTGAGCGGGGGGACTCCTACAATGAGCAGTTCTTC	CASSERGDSYNEQFF
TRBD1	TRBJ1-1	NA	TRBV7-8	TGTGCCAGCAGCTTAGAGGGCAGGGGGCCGGGAACGTGGACTGAAGCTTTCTTT	CASSLEGRGPGTWTEAFF
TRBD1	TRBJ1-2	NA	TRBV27	TGTGCCAGCAGGTTTACGGCCGGGACAGGGGGCGACTATGGCTACACCTTC	CASRFTAGTGGDYGYTF
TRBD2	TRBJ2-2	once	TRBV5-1	TGCGCCAGCAGCTTCCGGACTAGCGGGTCGACCGGGGAGCTGTTTTTT	CASSFRTSGSTGELFF